The sequence of this TCR beta chain was determined in a study of blood T cells in healthy people across ages. Study results and caveats: Researchers deemed the diversity estimates from one million T cells underestimates. TCR beta diversity, measured per million T cells, fell in a roughly linear way with age.

Germline values: CDR1 SGHTA, CDR2 FQGNSA. The CDR3 covers 15 residues. The V gene end was trimmed by 5 bases and the J gene end by 1 base; junction bases not matched to a gene: 5. The count of this clonotype is one. No antigen is known for it. A much larger clone sits a single nucleotide away, making a read error possible. Then a second PCR, running roughly 7 to 12 cycles, was carried out with a sample-barcoded 5' primer and a J-beta primer mix. TCRdb re-called the 5' RACE reads with MiXCR, one entry per CDR3 protein. The sample shows around 1.7 million distinct CDR3 sequences, 25% to 30% of them seen only once.

The genes are TRBV7-2 and TRBJ2-7, with 10 bases fitting TRBD1. The sequencing sample was made of blood. The source is a woman aged 25 to 39 in good health. The chain's CDR3 is CASSKWDRGSYEQYF. Here the CDR3 DNA reads TGTGCCAGCAGCAAGTGGGACAGGGGATCCTACGAGCAGTACTTC.